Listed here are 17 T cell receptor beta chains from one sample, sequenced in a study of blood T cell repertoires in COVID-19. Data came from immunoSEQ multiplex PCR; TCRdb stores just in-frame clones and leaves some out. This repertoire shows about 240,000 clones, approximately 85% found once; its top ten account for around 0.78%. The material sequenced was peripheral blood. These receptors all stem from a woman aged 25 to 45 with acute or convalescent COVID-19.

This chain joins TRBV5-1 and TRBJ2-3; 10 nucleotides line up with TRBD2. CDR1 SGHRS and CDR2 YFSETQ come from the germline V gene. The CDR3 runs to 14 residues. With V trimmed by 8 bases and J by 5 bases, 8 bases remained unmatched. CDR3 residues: CASWLAGAGDTQYF. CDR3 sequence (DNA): TGCGCCAGTTGGCTAGCGGGAGCTGGAGATACGCAGTATTTT.

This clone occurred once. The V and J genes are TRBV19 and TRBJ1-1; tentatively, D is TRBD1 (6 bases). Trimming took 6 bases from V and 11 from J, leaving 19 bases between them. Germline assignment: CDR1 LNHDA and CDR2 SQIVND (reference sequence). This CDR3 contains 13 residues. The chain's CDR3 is CASSLGQRDKAFF. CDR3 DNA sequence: TGTGCCAGTAGCTTAGGACAGCGGGACAAGGCTTTCTTT.

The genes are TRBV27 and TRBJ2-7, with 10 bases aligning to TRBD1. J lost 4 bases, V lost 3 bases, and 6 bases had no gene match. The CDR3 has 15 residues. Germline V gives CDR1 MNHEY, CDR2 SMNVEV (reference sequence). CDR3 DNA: TGTGCCAGCAGTTTGGGACAGGGGAGTGGGTACGAGCAGTACTTC. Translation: CASSLGQGSGYEQYF.

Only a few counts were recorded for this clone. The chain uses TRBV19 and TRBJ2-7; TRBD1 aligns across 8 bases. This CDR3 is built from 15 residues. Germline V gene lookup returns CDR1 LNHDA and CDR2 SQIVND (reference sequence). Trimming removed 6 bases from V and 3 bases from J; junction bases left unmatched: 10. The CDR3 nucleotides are TGTGCCAGTAGCCAAGCCCGGGACAGGCTCTACGAGCAGTACTTC. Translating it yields CASSQARDRLYEQYF.

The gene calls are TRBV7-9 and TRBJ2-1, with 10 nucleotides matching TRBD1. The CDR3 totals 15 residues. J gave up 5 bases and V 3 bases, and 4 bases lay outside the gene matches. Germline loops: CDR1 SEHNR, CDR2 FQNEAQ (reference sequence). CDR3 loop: CASSFPGQGNNEQFF. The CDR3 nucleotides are TGTGCCAGCAGCTTCCCGGGACAGGGGAACAATGAGCAGTTCTTC.

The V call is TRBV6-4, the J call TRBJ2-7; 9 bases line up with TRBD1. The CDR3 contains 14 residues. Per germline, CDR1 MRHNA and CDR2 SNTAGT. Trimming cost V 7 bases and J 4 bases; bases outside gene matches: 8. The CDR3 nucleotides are TGTGCCAGCACCGGACAGGGGACGAGGTACGAGCAGTACTTC. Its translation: CASTGQGTRYEQYF.

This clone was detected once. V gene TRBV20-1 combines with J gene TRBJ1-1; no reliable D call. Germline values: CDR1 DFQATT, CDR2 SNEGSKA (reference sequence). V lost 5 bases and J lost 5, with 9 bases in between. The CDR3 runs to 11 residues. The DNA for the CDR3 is TGCAGTGCTCCCGTGGCAACTGAAGCTTTCTTT. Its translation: CSAPVATEAFF.

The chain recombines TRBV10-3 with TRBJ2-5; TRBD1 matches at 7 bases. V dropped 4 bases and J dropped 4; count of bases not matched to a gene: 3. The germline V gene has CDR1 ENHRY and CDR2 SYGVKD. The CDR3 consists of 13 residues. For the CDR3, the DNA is TGTGCCATCAGTGGGGACAGTCTAGAGACCCAGTACTTC. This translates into CAISGDSLETQYF.

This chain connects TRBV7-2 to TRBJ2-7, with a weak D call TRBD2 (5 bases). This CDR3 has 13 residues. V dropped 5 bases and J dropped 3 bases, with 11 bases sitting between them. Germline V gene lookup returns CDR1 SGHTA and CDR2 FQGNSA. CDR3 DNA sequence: TGTGCCAGCAGCCAGAGGGTGGGCTACGAGCAGTACTTC. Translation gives CASSQRVGYEQYF.

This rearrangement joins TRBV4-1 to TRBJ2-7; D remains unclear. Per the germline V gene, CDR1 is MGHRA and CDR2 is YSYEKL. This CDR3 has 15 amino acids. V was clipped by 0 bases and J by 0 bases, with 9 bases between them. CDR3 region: CASSQDLRYSYEQYF. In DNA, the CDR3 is TGCGCCAGCAGCCAAGATCTACGGTACTCCTACGAGCAGTACTTC.

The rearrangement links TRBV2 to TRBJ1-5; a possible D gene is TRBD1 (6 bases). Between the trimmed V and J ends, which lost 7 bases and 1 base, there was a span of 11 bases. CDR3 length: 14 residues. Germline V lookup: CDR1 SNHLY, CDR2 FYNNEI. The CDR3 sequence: CASNAGASNQPQHF. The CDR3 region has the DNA TGTGCCAGCAATGCGGGGGCGAGCAATCAGCCCCAGCATTTT.

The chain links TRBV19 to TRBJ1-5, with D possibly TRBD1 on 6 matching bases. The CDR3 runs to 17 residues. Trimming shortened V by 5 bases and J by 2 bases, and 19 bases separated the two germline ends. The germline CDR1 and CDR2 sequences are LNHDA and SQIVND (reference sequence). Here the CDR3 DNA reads TGTGCCAGTAGTGGGGGTTTTCAGGGGCGCGGCAATCAGCCCCAGCATTTT. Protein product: CASSGGFQGRGNQPQHF.

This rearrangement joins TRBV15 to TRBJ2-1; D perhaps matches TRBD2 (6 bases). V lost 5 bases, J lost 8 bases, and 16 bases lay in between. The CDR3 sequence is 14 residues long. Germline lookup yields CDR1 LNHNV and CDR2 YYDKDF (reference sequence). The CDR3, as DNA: TGTGCCACCAGCTCCCGGATCGGGGGAGATGAGCAGTTCTTC. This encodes CATSSRIGGDEQFF.

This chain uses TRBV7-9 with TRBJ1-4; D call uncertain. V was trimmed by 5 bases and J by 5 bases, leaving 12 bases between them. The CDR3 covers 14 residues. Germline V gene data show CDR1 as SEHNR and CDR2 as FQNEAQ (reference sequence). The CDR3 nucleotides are TGTGCCAGCAGCCCCTCGAGGGAGAATGAAAAACTGTTTTTT. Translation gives CASSPSRENEKLFF.

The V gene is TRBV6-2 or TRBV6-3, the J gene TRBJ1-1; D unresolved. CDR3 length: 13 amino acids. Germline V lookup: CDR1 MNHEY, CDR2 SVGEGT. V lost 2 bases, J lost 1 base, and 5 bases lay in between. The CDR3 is CASSYEKNTEAFF. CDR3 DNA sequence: TGTGCCAGCAGTTACGAGAAGAACACTGAAGCTTTCTTT.

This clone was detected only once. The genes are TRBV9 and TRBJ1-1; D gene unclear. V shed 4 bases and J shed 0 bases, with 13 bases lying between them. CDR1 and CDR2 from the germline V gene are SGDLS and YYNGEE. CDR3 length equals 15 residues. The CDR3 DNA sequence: TGTGCCAGCAGCCGCAGCGGGATGTTGAACACTGAAGCTTTCTTT. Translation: CASSRSGMLNTEAFF.

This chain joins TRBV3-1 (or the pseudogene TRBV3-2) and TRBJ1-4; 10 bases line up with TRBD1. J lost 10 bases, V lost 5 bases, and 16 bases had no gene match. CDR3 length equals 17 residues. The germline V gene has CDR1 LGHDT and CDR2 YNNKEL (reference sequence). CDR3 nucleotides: TGTGCCAGCAGCTCGAATAAAGGGGGGACAGGGGTTAGAAAACTGTTTTTT. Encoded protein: CASSSNKGGTGVRKLFF.